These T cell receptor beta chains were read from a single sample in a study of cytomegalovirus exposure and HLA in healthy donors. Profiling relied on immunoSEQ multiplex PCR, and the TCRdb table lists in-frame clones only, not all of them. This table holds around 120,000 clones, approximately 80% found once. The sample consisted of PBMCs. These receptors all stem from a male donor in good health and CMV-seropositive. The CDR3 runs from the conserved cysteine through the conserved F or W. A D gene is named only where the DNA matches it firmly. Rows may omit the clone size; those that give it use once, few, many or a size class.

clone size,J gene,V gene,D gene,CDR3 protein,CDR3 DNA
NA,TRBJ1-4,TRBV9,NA,CASSAPRTEGEKLFF,TGTGCCAGCAGCGCTCCCAGGACAGAGGGTGAAAAACTGTTTTTT
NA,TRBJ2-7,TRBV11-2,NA,CASSFGGTIYEQYF,TGTGCCAGCAGCTTTGGAGGTACAATCTACGAGCAGTACTTC
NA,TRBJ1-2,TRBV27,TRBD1,CASRTGATIGGYTF,TGTGCCAGCCGGACAGGGGCCACTATCGGTGGCTACACCTTC
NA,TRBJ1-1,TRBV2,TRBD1,CASSRGDTLTEAFF,TGTGCCAGCTCCAGGGGGGACACCCTGACTGAAGCTTTCTTT
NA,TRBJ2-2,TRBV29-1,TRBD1,CSVEDRQGENTGELFF,TGCAGCGTTGAAGATCGTCAGGGGGAGAACACCGGGGAGCTGTTTTTT
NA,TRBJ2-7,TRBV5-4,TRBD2,CASSPPETSGYEQYF,TGTGCCAGCAGCCCCCCCGAGACTAGCGGCTACGAGCAGTACTTC
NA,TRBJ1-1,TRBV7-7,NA,CASSPRGGTEAFF,TGTGCTAGCAGCCCGCGAGGGGGAACCGAAGCTTTCTTT
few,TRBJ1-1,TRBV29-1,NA,CSVEVRGSDTEAFF,TGCAGCGTTGAAGTCCGGGGGTCGGACACTGAAGCTTTCTTT
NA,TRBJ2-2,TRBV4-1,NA,CASSRTGQTTGELFF,TGCGCCAGCAGCCGCACCGGACAGACCACCGGGGAGCTGTTTTTT
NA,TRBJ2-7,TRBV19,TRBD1,CASSASGGYEQYF,TGTGCCAGTAGTGCCTCAGGGGGATACGAGCAGTACTTC
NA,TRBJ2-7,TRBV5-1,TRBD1,CASGLRGPDEQYF,TGCGCCAGCGGGCTTAGGGGGCCCGACGAGCAGTACTTC
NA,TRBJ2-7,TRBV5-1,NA,CASSLDGSGGESDEQYF,TGCGCCAGCAGCTTGGACGGGAGTGGGGGAGAGTCAGACGAGCAGTACTTC
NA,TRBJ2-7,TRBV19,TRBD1,CASSTTGAGSYEQYF,TGTGCCAGTAGTACAACAGGGGCTGGCTCCTACGAGCAGTACTTC
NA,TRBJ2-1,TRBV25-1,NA,CASRGTRQFF,TGTGCCAGCAGAGGGACTCGGCAGTTCTTC
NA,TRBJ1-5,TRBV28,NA,CASSLSQRIGPQHF,TGTGCCAGCAGCCTCTCCCAGAGGATAGGGCCCCAGCATTTT
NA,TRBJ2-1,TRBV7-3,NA,CASSLGGLYNEQFF,TGTGCCAGCAGCTTGGGCGGGCTCTACAATGAGCAGTTCTTC
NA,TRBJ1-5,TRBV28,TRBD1,CASRTRDRGPSKNQPQHF,TGTGCCAGCCGAACCCGGGACAGGGGGCCGAGTAAAAATCAGCCCCAGCATTTT
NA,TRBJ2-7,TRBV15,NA,CATSRDIKGSYEQYF,TGTGCCACCAGCAGAGATATCAAGGGGTCCTACGAGCAGTACTTC
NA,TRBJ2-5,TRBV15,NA,CATSRDNGAQYF,TGTGCCACCAGCAGAGATAACGGGGCCCAGTACTTC
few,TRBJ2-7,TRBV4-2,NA,CASSQVFGEGYEQYF,TGTGCCAGCAGCCAAGTTTTCGGAGAAGGCTACGAGCAGTACTTC
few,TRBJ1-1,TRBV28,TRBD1,CASRRDRERTEAFF,TGTGCCAGCAGAAGGGACAGGGAAAGAACTGAAGCTTTCTTT
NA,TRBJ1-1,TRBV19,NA,CASSQVGVSEAFF,TGTGCCAGTAGTCAAGTCGGGGTTTCTGAAGCTTTCTTT
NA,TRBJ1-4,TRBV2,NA,CASSVQENEKLFF,TGTGCCAGCAGTGTTCAAGAGAATGAAAAACTGTTTTTT
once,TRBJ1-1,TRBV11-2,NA,CASSFEVTEAFF,TGTGCCAGCAGCTTTGAGGTCACTGAAGCTTTCTTT
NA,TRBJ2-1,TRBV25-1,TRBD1,CASSEEGQALLFF,TGTGCCAGCAGTGAAGAAGGACAGGCATTACTGTTCTTC
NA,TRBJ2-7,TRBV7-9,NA,CASRRDTTFYEQYF,TGTGCCAGTAGACGGGACACAACCTTCTACGAGCAGTACTTC
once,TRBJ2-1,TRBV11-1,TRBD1,CASSLLGQGAHNEQFF,TGTGCCAGCAGCTTACTGGGACAGGGGGCCCACAATGAGCAGTTCTTC
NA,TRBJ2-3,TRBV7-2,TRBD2,CASSLIGRERPDTQYF,TGTGCCAGCAGCTTAATCGGGCGGGAGCGTCCGGATACGCAGTATTTT
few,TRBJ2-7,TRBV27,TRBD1,CASSFRDRDREQYF,TGTGCCAGCAGTTTCCGGGACAGGGATCGCGAGCAGTACTTC
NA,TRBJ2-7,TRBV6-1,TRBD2,CASSELGTRVYEQYF,TGTGCCAGCAGTGAATTAGGGACTAGGGTTTACGAGCAGTACTTC
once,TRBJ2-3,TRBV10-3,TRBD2,CAISGGLAGSDTQYF,TGTGCCATCAGTGGTGGACTAGCGGGATCAGATACGCAGTATTTT
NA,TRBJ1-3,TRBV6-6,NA,CASSPGRSSGNTIYF,TGTGCCAGCAGTCCGGGGAGGAGCTCTGGAAACACCATATATTTT
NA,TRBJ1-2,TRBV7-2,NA,CASSSRDGRGYTF,TGTGCCAGCAGCTCTAGAGACGGAAGAGGCTACACCTTC
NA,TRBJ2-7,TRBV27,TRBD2,CASSYSGSGYEQYF,TGTGCCAGCAGTTACAGCGGGAGTGGGTACGAGCAGTACTTC
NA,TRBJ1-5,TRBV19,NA,CASTLNPGNQPQHF,TGTGCCAGTACTCTCAATCCAGGCAATCAGCCCCAGCATTTT
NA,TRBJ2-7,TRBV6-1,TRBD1,CASSEGTGGYEQYF,TGTGCCAGCAGTGAGGGGACAGGGGGCTACGAGCAGTACTTC